Listed below are T cell receptor beta chains from one sample, sequenced in a study of blood T cell repertoires in COVID-19. The repertoire was sequenced with immunoSEQ multiplex PCR; TCRdb's copy has only in-frame clones and lacks some. The repertoire has 200,000 to 250,000 clones, approximately 78% of them found once; the top ten carry over 9.5%. Sequenced input: peripheral blood. The receptors were gathered from a woman in her thirties or forties with acute or convalescent COVID-19. The CDR3 runs from the conserved cysteine through the conserved F or W. D genes are given only for firm matches. Part of the rows lack a size; the others show once, few, many or a class for expanded clones.

clone size	D gene	V gene	J gene	CDR3 protein	CDR3 DNA
.	.	TRBV5-1	TRBJ2-3	CASSSLVSDTQYF	TGCGCCAGCAGCTCTCTAGTATCAGATACGCAGTATTTT
.	TRBD1	TRBV5-5	TRBJ2-5	CASSSGQGGETQYF	TGTGCCAGCAGCTCTGGACAGGGGGGGGAGACCCAGTACTTC
.	TRBD1	TRBV15	TRBJ2-7	CATSRAERDRDYPCEQYF	TGTGCCACCAGTCGGGCTGAGCGGGACAGGGATTACCCCTGCGAGCAGTACTTC
.	TRBD1	TRBV30	TRBJ2-2	CAYQGGQGTHWLFF	TGTGCCTACCAGGGGGGACAGGGGACCCACTGGCTGTTTTTT
few	.	TRBV21-1	TRBJ1-5	CAGYTDRASNQPQHF	TGTGCCGGTTATACGGACAGGGCGAGCAATCAGCCCCAGCATTTT
.	.	TRBV11-2	TRBJ2-7	CASSLWASSYEQYF	TGTGCCAGCAGCTTATGGGCGAGCTCCTACGAGCAGTACTTC
.	.	TRBV30	TRBJ2-2	CAWSVRRGELFF	TGTGCCTGGAGTGTACGCAGAGGGGAGCTGTTTTTT
.	.	TRBV5-1	TRBJ1-2	CASSLAGSSGNGYTF	TGCGCCAGCAGCTTGGCTGGGAGCTCTGGGAATGGCTACACCTTC
.	.	TRBV10-2	TRBJ1-2	CASSVDGDNYGYTF	TGCGCCAGCAGTGTGGACGGGGATAACTATGGCTACACCTTC
.	TRBD2	TRBV4-3	TRBJ2-1	CASSQDGTTSGSREQFF	TGCGCCAGCAGCCAAGATGGGACGACTAGCGGGAGCCGGGAGCAGTTCTTC
few	.	TRBV7-6	TRBJ1-5	CASSAGGAGNQPQHF	TGTGCCAGCAGCGCGGGGGGAGCAGGCAATCAGCCCCAGCATTTT
.	TRBD1	TRBV27	TRBJ2-7	CASSPTGQGLNEQYF	TGTGCCAGCAGCCCTACCGGACAGGGCTTGAACGAGCAGTACTTC
.	TRBD1	TRBV27	TRBJ2-7	CASSPLPGTGGNEQYF	TGTGCCAGCAGCCCCTTACCCGGGACAGGGGGAAACGAGCAGTACTTC
.	TRBD1	TRBV11-2	TRBJ2-3	CASSLPSAGGLGTDTQYF	TGTGCCAGCAGCTTACCGTCGGCAGGGGGTTTGGGGACAGATACGCAGTATTTT
.	TRBD1	TRBV5-1	TRBJ2-2	CASSNLDRIAGELFF	TGCGCCAGCAGCAACCTGGACAGGATCGCCGGGGAGCTGTTTTTT
.	TRBD1	TRBV9	TRBJ2-6	CASSVVTGGSGANVLTF	TGTGCCAGCAGCGTAGTGACAGGGGGGTCTGGGGCCAACGTCCTGACTTTC
.	TRBD2	TRBV10-2	TRBJ2-1	CASGPSGGPYNEQFF	TGCGCCAGCGGGCCTAGCGGGGGCCCTTACAATGAGCAGTTCTTC
.	TRBD1	TRBV5-1	TRBJ2-7	CASSLAGTAPYEQYF	TGCGCCAGCAGCTTGGCCGGGACAGCTCCCTACGAGCAGTACTTC
.	TRBD1	TRBV14	TRBJ1-2	CASSQFSGDRAFITNYGYTF	TGTGCCAGCAGCCAATTTTCGGGGGACAGGGCCTTTATTACTAACTATGGCTACACCTTC
few	TRBD2	TRBV11-2	TRBJ2-3	CASSERGRAGGTDTQYF	TGTGCCAGCAGCGAGAGGGGAAGAGCGGGGGGCACAGATACGCAGTATTTT
.	TRBD2	TRBV7-2	TRBJ2-3	CASRTSGSTDTQYF	TGTGCCAGTCGGACTAGCGGGAGCACAGATACGCAGTATTTT
.	TRBD2	TRBV5-1	TRBJ2-1	CASSLAASGSPYNEQFF	TGCGCCAGCAGCTTGGCGGCTAGCGGGTCCCCCTACAATGAGCAGTTCTTC
.	.	TRBV18	TRBJ1-5	CASSPQTRSLNQPQHF	TGTGCCAGCTCACCGCAGACGCGGTCTCTCAATCAGCCCCAGCATTTT
.	TRBD1	TRBV6-5	TRBJ2-2	CASSYRIGTATGELFF	TGTGCCAGCAGTTACCGGATAGGGACAGCCACCGGGGAGCTGTTTTTT
.	TRBD2	TRBV11-2	TRBJ2-3	CASTRTSVDTQYF	TGTGCCAGCACCAGAACTAGCGTGGATACGCAGTATTTT
.	TRBD1	TRBV5-1	TRBJ2-4	CASSKDRGTTKNIQYF	TGCGCCAGCAGCAAAGACAGGGGGACTACCAAAAACATTCAGTACTTC
.	.	TRBV18	TRBJ2-3	CASSPRAASGADTQYF	TGTGCCAGCTCACCACGAGCGGCGAGTGGGGCAGATACGCAGTATTTT
.	.	TRBV5-1	TRBJ2-3	CASSLDSGTDTQYF	TGCGCCAGCAGCTTGGATTCCGGCACAGATACGCAGTATTTT
.	.	TRBV27	TRBJ2-1	CASSPILSSYNEQFF	TGTGCCAGCAGTCCTATACTGAGCTCCTACAATGAGCAGTTCTTC
.	TRBD2	TRBV6-5	TRBJ2-3	CASSYGGGRADTQYF	TGTGCCAGCAGTTACGGGGGCGGGAGGGCAGATACGCAGTATTTT
.	.	TRBV6-5	TRBJ2-7	CASSRDFHYEQYF	TGTGCCAGCAGCAGGGATTTTCACTACGAGCAGTACTTC
.	TRBD1	TRBV7-9	TRBJ1-3	CASSWGQSSGNTIYF	TGTGCCAGCAGCTGGGGACAGAGCTCTGGAAACACCATATATTTT
.	TRBD2	TRBV4-1	TRBJ2-1	CASSPVLAGSGNEQFF	TGCGCCAGCAGCCCGGTACTAGCGGGCTCGGGAAATGAGCAGTTCTTC
.	.	TRBV5-4	TRBJ2-5	CASSLDRLGTQYF	TGTGCCAGCAGCTTGGACAGACTAGGGACCCAGTACTTC
.	TRBD2	TRBV19	TRBJ2-3	CASSGLAGIAADTQYF	TGTGCCAGTAGTGGACTAGCGGGAATAGCCGCAGATACGCAGTATTTT
.	.	TRBV5-8	TRBJ2-7	CASSTRVSEQYF	TGTGCCAGCAGCACTCGGGTTTCCGAGCAGTACTTC
.	.	TRBV7-2	TRBJ1-5	CASSPDGGERPQHF	TGTGCCAGCAGCCCAGACGGGGGGGAGCGGCCCCAGCATTTT
.	TRBD1	TRBV19	TRBJ2-7	CASSSRGLSGEQYF	TGTGCCAGTAGTTCCAGGGGGCTTTCGGGGGAGCAGTACTTC
.	.	TRBV11-2	TRBJ2-2	CASSLALSELFF	TGTGCCAGCAGCCTAGCCCTTTCTGAGCTGTTTTTT
few	TRBD2	TRBV30	TRBJ2-7	CAWTTGTSTYEQYF	TGTGCCTGGACCACCGGGACTAGCACTTACGAGCAGTACTTC
few	TRBD1	TRBV10-3	TRBJ1-4	CAIRPTGASEKLFF	TGTGCCATCAGACCGACAGGGGCAAGTGAAAAACTGTTTTTT
few	.	TRBV3-1/TRBV3-2	TRBJ1-5	CASSDSLNQPQHF	TGTGCCAGCAGCGACAGTTTAAATCAGCCCCAGCATTTT
.	.	TRBV18	TRBJ2-3	CASSPSADTQYF	TGTGCCAGCTCACCATCGGCAGATACGCAGTATTTT
.	TRBD1	TRBV3-1/TRBV3-2	TRBJ1-6	CASGTGQSPLHF	TGTGCCAGCGGGACAGGCCAGTCACCCCTCCACTTT
.	TRBD1	TRBV13	TRBJ1-2	CASSRDRGLNYGYTF	TGTGCCAGCAGCCGGGACAGGGGTTTGAACTATGGCTACACCTTC
once	TRBD2	TRBV19	TRBJ2-1	CASSASGSYNEQFF	TGTGCCAGTAGTGCTAGCGGGAGCTACAATGAGCAGTTCTTC
once	.	TRBV24-1	TRBJ2-3	CATSDWADKSGTDTQYF	TGTGCCACCAGTGATTGGGCGGACAAATCGGGCACAGATACGCAGTATTTT
.	TRBD2	TRBV29-1	TRBJ2-3	CSVEDFGTSGRANGYF	TGCAGCGTTGAAGACTTCGGGACTAGCGGGAGGGCCAATGGGTATTTT
.	.	TRBV6-2/TRBV6-3	TRBJ2-7	CASSYGFLAGGDEQYF	TGTGCCAGCAGTTATGGCTTTCTCGCGGGCGGTGACGAGCAGTACTTC
.	.	TRBV9	TRBJ1-1	CASSVVLGGNTEAFF	TGTGCCAGCAGCGTAGTCCTAGGGGGGAACACTGAAGCTTTCTTT
.	.	TRBV30	TRBJ1-3	CAYQVYSGNTIYF	TGTGCCTATCAGGTGTACTCTGGAAACACCATATATTTT
.	.	TRBV6-1	TRBJ1-2	CASERGGGRDGYTF	TGTGCCAGCGAGCGGGGGGGAGGACGGGATGGCTACACCTTC
.	TRBD2	TRBV5-8	TRBJ2-1	CASSLDRTSGGAYNEQFF	TGTGCCAGCAGCTTGGATAGGACTAGCGGGGGGGCCTACAATGAGCAGTTCTTC
.	.	TRBV3-1/TRBV3-2	TRBJ2-3	CASSQDSEVTQYF	TGTGCCAGCAGCCAAGATTCAGAGGTTACGCAGTATTTT
.	TRBD1	TRBV7-2	TRBJ2-3	CASTRDRGTDTQYF	TGTGCCAGTACCCGGGACAGGGGCACAGATACGCAGTATTTT
.	.	TRBV7-9	TRBJ1-5	CASSLGQGLDSNQPQHF	TGTGCCAGCAGCTTAGGGCAGGGGTTGGATAGCAATCAGCCCCAGCATTTT
once	TRBD2	TRBV27	TRBJ2-3	CASRIGTSGFTDTQYF	TGTGCCAGCAGGATCGGGACTAGCGGGTTTACAGATACGCAGTATTTT
.	TRBD2	TRBV4-2	TRBJ2-3	CASSPQRGGTDTQYF	TGTGCCAGCAGCCCCCAGCGGGGGGGCACAGATACGCAGTATTTT